This TCR beta chain was profiled in a study of early T cells in non-severe SARS-CoV-2 infection. Trimming pared 3 bases from V and 0 bases from J, leaving 12 bases between. The CDR3 loop spans 15 amino acids. Germline lookup yields CDR1 SGHRS and CDR2 YFSETQ. Attached unique molecular identifiers marked individual cDNA molecules. A single record per CDR3 protein comes from TCRdb applying MiXCR to the 5' RACE reads. The repertoire holds 25,000 to 30,000 distinct CDR3 sequences, with about 5.1% as singletons. The sequence was collected from an adult who was a healthcare worker with PCR-confirmed SARS-CoV-2 infection or an uninfected control (not recorded which). Source material: whole blood. The chain is built from TRBV5-1 and TRBJ1-1; TRBD1 is a possible D gene (6 bases). The CDR3 sequence is CASSSLGQMNTEAFF. The CDR3 DNA sequence: TGCGCCAGCAGCTCGTTAGGACAGATGAACACTGAAGCTTTCTTT.